A selection of T cell receptor beta chains follows, all from one sample in a study of CD8 T cells in ankylosing spondylitis. TCRdb reprocessed the 5' RACE reads with MiXCR, giving one entry per CDR3 protein. The sample has approximately 220,000 distinct CDR3 sequences, 25% to 30% seen once; the top ten hold under 8%. Sequenced: blood, either unsorted or a sorted T cell fraction (not recorded which). These receptors were collected from a male donor with ankylosing spondylitis or in good health (not recorded which). Both conserved end residues are part of each CDR3.

V gene	J gene	CDR3 protein
TRBV6-1	TRBJ2-5	CASNPTMGGETQYF
TRBV5-1	TRBJ1-1	CASSMGTLNTEAFF
TRBV7-2	TRBJ2-1	CASNKEGSSYNEQFF
TRBV20-1	TRBJ2-2	CSARQRGRAGELFF
TRBV20-1	TRBJ2-1	CSARLAGGPRGNEQFF
TRBV30	TRBJ2-7	CAWSRTLADYEQYF
TRBV29-1	TRBJ2-5	CSAAGGTDPQETQYF
TRBV7-3	TRBJ2-7	CASSLGTSFEQYF
TRBV6-1	TRBJ2-6	CASTLAGFSRSGANVLTF
TRBV5-1	TRBJ2-1	CASSLVGAANEQFF
TRBV6-1	TRBJ2-2	CASRPGGLAGERYTGELFF
TRBV29-1	TRBJ2-1	CSGRQGAHNEQFF
TRBV20-1	TRBJ2-1	CSAGPLSGRSYNEQFF
TRBV20-1	TRBJ2-1	CSARRGRAGPINNEQFF
TRBV5-1	TRBJ1-5	CASSDGTLNQPQHF
TRBV13	TRBJ2-7	CASSRAESSYEQYF
TRBV28	TRBJ2-7	CASSYPGLAGTYEQYF
TRBV4-1	TRBJ2-3	CASSQVPDRDTQYF
TRBV29-1	TRBJ2-4	CSVEVAVKAKNIQYF
TRBV20-1	TRBJ1-1	CSAQPGDRSTEAFF
TRBV5-1	TRBJ1-2	CASSWDSRAGVTGYTF
TRBV20-1	TRBJ2-5	CSATRAGKETQYF
TRBV5-8	TRBJ2-5	CASSLLPGQGQETQYF
TRBV6-1	TRBJ2-5	CASRTGWKETQYF
TRBV4-2	TRBJ2-7	CASSKSGSTYEQYF
TRBV7-2	TRBJ1-5	CASSLGGISNQPQHF
TRBV10-3	TRBJ2-7	CAIRDPSSYEQYF
TRBV12-3/TRBV12-4	TRBJ2-7	CASSLGPGEQYF
TRBV20-1	TRBJ1-2	CSARAGGRNYGYTF
TRBV20-1	TRBJ2-3	CSEASGVSTDTQYF
TRBV11-2	TRBJ2-5	CASSQEQGTVLRYQETQYF
TRBV7-6	TRBJ2-7	CASSLLPNLGQGATYEQYF
TRBV29-1	TRBJ2-2	CSVRRGTTGELFF
TRBV5-1	TRBJ1-6	CASSLAGQGSPLHF
TRBV5-1	TRBJ1-2	CASSWTYETGGGYTF
TRBV12-5	TRBJ2-5	CASGSSGSETQYF
TRBV7-2	TRBJ2-7	CASSQDSVEQYF
TRBV6-1	TRBJ1-5	CASRPYSNQPQHF
TRBV10-1	TRBJ2-3	CASSESKSTDTQYF
TRBV14	TRBJ2-2	CASSQVRGVRTGELFF
TRBV6-1	TRBJ1-6	CASRPQGSYNSPLHF
TRBV28	TRBJ2-5	CASSLLTGARETQYF
TRBV29-1	TRBJ2-2	CSVDSQNTGELFF
TRBV7-9	TRBJ1-1	CASSLGAGSIDTEAFF
TRBV4-2	TRBJ2-7	CASSRRLAGSYEQYF
TRBV20-1	TRBJ2-1	CSARLLGTSDPAMYNEQFF
TRBV25-1	TRBJ2-5	CASSEASVSETQYF